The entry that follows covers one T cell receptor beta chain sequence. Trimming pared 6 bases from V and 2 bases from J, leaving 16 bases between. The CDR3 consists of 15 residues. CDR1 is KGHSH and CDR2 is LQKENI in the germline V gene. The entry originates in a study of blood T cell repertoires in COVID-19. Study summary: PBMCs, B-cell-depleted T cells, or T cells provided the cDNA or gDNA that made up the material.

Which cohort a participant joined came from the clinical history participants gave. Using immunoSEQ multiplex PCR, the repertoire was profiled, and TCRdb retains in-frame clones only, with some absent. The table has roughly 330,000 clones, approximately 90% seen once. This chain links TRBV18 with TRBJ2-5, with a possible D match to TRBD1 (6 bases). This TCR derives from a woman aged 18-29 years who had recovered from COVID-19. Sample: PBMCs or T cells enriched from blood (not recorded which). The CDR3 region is CASSLNQGQQETQYF. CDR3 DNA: TGTGCCAGCTCCCTAAACCAGGGGCAACAAGAGACCCAGTACTTC.